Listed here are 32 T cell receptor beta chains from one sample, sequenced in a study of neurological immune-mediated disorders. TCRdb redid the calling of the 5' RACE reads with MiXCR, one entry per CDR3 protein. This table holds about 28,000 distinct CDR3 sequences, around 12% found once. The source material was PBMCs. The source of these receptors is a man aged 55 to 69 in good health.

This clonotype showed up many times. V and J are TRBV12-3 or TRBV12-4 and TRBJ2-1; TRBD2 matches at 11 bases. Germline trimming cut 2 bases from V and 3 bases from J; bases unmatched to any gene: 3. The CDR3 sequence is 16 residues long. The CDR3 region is CASSLTSGSVYNEQFF. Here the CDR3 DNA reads TGTGCCAGCAGTTTAACTAGCGGGAGTGTCTACAATGAGCAGTTCTTC.

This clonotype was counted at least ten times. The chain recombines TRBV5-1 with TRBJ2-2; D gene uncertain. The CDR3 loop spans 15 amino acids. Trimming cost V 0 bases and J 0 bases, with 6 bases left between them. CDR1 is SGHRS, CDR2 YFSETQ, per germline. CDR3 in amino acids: CASSLDPSNTGELFF. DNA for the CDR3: TGCGCCAGCAGCTTGGATCCATCGAACACCGGGGAGCTGTTTTTT.

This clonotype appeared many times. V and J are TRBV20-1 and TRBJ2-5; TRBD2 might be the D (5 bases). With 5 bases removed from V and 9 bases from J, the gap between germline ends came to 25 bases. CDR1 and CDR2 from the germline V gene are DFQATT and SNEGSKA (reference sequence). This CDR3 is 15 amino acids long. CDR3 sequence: CSAPPTGLLVESQYF. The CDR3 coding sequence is TGCAGTGCTCCCCCCACCGGACTCCTCGTTGAGTCCCAGTACTTC.

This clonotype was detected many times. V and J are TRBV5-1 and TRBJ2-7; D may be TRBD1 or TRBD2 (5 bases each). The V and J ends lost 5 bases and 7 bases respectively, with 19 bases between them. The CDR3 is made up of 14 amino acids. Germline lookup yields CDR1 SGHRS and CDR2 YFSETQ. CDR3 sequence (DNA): TGCGCCAGCAGTCGAGTCATTGGGACGGAAGAGCAGTACTTC. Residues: CASSRVIGTEEQYF.

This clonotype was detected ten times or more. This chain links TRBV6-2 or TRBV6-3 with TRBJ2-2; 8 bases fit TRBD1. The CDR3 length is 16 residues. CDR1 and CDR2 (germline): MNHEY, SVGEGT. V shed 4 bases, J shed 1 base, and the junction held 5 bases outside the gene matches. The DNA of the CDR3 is TGTGCCAGCAGTTGGGACAGGCCTGGGAACACCGGGGAGCTGTTTTTT. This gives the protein CASSWDRPGNTGELFF.

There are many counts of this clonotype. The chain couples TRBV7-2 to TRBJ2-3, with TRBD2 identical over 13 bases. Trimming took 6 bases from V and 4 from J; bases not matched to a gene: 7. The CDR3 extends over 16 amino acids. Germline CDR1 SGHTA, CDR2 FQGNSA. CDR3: CASRRTSGSNPDTQYF. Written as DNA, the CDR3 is TGTGCCAGCAGACGGACTAGCGGGAGTAACCCAGATACGCAGTATTTT.

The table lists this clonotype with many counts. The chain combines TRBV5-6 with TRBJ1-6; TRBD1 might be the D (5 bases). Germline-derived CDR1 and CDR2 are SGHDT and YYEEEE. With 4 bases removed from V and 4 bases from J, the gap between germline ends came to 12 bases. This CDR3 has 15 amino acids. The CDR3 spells CASSTGTGYNSPLHF. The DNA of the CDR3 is TGTGCCAGCAGCACCGGGACGGGATATAATTCACCCCTCCACTTT.

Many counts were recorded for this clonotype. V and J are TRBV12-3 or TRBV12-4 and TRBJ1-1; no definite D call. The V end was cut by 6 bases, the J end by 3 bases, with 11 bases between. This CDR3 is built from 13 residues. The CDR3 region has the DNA TGTGCCAGCAGCTCACAGATGGACACTGAAGCTTTCTTT. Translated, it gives CASSSQMDTEAFF.

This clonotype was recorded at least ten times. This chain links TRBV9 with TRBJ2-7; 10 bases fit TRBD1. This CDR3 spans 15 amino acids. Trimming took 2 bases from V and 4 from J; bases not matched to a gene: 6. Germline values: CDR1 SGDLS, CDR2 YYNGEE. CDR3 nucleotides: TGTGCCAGCAGCGTGAGGGGGACAGGGGAGTACGAGCAGTACTTC. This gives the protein CASSVRGTGEYEQYF. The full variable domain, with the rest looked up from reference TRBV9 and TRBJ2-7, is DSGVTQTPKHLITATGQRVTLRCSPRSGDLSVYWYQQSLDQGLQFLIQYYNGEERAKGNILERFSAQQFPDLHSELNLSSLELGDSALYFCASSVRGTGEYEQYFGPGTRLTVT.

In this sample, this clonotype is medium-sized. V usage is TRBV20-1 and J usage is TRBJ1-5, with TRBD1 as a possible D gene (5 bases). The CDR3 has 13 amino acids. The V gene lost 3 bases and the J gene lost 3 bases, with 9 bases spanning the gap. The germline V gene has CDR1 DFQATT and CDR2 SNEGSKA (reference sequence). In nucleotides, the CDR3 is TGCAGTGCTAGGGGACGGATCAATCAGCCCCAGCATTTT. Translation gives CSARGRINQPQHF.

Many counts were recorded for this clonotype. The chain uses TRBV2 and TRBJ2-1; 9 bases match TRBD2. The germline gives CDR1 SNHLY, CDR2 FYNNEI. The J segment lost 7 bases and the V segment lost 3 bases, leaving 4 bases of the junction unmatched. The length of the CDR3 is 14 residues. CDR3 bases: TGTGCCAGCAGTGATAGTCTAGCGGGGAATGAGCAGTTCTTC. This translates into CASSDSLAGNEQFF.

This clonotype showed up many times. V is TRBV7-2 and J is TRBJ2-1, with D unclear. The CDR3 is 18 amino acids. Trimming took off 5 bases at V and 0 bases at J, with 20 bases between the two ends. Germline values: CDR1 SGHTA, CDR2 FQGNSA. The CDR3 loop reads CASSPVEWPDYSYNEQFF. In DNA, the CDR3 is TGTGCCAGCAGCCCCGTGGAATGGCCCGATTACTCCTACAATGAGCAGTTCTTC.

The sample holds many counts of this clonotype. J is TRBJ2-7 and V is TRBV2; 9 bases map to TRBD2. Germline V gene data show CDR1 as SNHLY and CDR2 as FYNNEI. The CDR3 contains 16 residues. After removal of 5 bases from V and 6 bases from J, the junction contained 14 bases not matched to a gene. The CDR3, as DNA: TGTGCCAGCAGTTCTGGCGGGGCGGGAGGGCCTGGCGAGCAGTACTTC. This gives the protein CASSSGGAGGPGEQYF.

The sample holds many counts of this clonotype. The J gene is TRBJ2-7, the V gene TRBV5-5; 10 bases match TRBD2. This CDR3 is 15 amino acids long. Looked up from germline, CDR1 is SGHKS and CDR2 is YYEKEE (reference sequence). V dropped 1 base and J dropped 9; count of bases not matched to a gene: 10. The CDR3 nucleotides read TGTGCCAGCAGCTTGTCGGGTAAACTAGCGGGGAGGCAGTACTTC. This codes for CASSLSGKLAGRQYF.

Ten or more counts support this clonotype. The CDR3: CASKAGGHEQYF. The CDR3 nucleotides are TGTGCCAGCAAAGCGGGGGGCCACGAGCAGTACTTC. The chain couples TRBV3-1 to TRBJ2-7; 9 bases are shared with TRBD2. The CDR3 has 12 amino acids. The ends lost 7 bases at V and 5 bases at J; junction bases unmatched: 3. Germline V gene lookup returns CDR1 LGHDT and CDR2 YNNKEL (reference sequence).

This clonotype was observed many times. This CDR3 is CATGSRVKETQYF. In DNA form, the CDR3 reads TGTGCCACCGGCAGCAGGGTCAAAGAGACCCAGTACTTC. The chain employs TRBV24-1 and TRBJ2-5; tentative D call: TRBD1 (5 bases). Germline assignment: CDR1 KGHDR and CDR2 SFDVKD. Trimming left V 9 bases short and J 3 bases short, with 13 bases between. This CDR3 region has 13 residues.

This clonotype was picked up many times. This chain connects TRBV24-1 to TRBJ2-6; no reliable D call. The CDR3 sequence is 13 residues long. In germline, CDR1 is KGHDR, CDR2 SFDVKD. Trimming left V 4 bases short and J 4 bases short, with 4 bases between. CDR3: CATSEPGANVLTF. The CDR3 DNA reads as TGTGCCACCAGTGAACCCGGGGCCAACGTCCTGACTTTC.

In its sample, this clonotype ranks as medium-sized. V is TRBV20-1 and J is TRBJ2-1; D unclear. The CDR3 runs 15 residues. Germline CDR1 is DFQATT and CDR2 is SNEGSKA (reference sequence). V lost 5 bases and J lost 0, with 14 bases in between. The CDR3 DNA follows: TGCAGTGCTTACGACCCGACCAGCTCCTACAATGAGCAGTTCTTC. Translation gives CSAYDPTSSYNEQFF.

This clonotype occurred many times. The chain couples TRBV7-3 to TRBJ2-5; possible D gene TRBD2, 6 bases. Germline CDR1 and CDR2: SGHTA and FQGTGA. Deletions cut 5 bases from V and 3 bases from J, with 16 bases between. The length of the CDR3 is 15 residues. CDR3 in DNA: TGTGCCAGCAGCACAACGGGGGTGGGCGAAGAGACCCAGTACTTC. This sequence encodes CASSTTGVGEETQYF.

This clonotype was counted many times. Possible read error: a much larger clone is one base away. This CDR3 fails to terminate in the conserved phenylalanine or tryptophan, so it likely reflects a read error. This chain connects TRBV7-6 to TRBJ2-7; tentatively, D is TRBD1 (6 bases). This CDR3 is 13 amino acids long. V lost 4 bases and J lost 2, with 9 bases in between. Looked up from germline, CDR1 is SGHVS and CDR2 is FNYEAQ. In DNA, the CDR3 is TGTGCCAGCAGCTCAGGGGAAACCTACGAGCAGTACCTC. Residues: CASSSGETYEQYL.

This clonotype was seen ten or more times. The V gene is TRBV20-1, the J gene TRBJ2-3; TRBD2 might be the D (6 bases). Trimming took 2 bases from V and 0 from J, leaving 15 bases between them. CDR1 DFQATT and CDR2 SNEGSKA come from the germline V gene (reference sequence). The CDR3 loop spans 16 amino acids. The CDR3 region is CSARPAGTSSTDTQYF. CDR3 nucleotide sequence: TGCAGTGCTAGACCGGCCGGGACTTCTAGCACAGATACGCAGTATTTT.

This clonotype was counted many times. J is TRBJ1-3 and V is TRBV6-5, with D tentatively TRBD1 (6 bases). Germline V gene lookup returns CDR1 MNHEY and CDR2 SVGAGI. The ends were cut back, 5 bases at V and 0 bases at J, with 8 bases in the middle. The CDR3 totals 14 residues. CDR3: CASSDRSSGNTIYF. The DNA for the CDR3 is TGTGCCAGCAGTGACAGGAGCTCTGGAAACACCATATATTTT.

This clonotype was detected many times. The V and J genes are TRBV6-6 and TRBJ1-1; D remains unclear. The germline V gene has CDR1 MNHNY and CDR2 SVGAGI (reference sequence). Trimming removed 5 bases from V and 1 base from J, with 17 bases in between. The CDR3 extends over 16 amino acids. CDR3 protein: CASSAPLAEENTEAFF. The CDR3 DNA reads TGTGCCAGCAGTGCCCCCCTAGCTGAAGAGAACACTGAAGCTTTCTTT.

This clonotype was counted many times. CDR3 in amino acids: CASSPQRASVFF. CDR3 in DNA: TGTGCCAGCAGCCCCCAGCGGGCGAGTGTGTTCTTC. This sequence joins TRBV13 and TRBJ2-1; perhaps TRBD2 as D (6 bases). The germline gives CDR1 PRHDT, CDR2 FYEKMQ (reference sequence). Trimming removed 5 bases at V and 15 bases at J, with 17 bases between. This CDR3 comprises 12 residues.

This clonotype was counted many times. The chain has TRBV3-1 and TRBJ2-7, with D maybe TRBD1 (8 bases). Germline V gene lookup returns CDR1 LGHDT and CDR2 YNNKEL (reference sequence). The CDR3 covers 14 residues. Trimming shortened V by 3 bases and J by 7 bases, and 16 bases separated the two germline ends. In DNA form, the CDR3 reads TGTGCCAGCAGCCAGGGGTACAGGGGGGGGGAGCAGTACTTC. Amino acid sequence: CASSQGYRGGEQYF.

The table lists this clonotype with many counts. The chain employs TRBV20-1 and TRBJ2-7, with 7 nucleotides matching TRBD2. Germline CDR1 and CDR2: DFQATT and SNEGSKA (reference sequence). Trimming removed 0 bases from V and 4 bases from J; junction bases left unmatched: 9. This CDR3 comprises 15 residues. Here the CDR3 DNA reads TGCAGTGCTAGAGATTATAGGGAGGGGTGGTACGAGCAGTACTTC. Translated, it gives CSARDYREGWYEQYF.

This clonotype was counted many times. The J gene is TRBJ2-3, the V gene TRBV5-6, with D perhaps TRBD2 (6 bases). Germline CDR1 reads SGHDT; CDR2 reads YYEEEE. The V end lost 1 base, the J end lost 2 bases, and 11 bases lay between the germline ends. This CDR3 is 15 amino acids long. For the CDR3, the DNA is TGTGCCAGCAGCTTGTGGCCGGGAGTCACAGATACGCAGTATTTT. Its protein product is CASSLWPGVTDTQYF.

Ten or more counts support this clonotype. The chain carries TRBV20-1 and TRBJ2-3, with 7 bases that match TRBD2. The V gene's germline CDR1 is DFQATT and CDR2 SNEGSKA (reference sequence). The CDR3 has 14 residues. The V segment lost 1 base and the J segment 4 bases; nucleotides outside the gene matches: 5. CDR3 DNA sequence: TGCAGTGCTAGAGGCGGGAGTACGCCAGATACGCAGTATTTT. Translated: CSARGGSTPDTQYF.

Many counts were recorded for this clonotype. The DNA for the CDR3 is TGCGCCAGCAGCTTAGGCGGGGCCATGAACACTGAAGCTTTCTTT. Translated, it gives CASSLGGAMNTEAFF. The rearrangement links TRBV5-1 to TRBJ1-1, with D tentatively TRBD1 (5 bases). V was pared by 2 bases and J by 0 bases, with 11 bases between. The CDR3 extends over 15 amino acids. Germline CDR1 SGHRS, CDR2 YFSETQ.

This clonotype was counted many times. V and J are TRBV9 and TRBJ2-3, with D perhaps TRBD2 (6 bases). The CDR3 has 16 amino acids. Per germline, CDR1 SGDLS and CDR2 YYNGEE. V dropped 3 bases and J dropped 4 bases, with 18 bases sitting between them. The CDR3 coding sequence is TGTGCCAGCAGCGGGGCCCGGGACTCCAGAGCAGATACGCAGTATTTT. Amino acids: CASSGARDSRADTQYF.

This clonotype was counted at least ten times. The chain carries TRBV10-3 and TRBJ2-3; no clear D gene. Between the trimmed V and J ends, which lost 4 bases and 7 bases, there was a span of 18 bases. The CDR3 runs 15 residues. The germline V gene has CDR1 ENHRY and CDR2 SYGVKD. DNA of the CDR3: TGTGCCATCAGTGTCACCCAACCGGGCCAAAATACGCAGTATTTT. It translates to CAISVTQPGQNTQYF.

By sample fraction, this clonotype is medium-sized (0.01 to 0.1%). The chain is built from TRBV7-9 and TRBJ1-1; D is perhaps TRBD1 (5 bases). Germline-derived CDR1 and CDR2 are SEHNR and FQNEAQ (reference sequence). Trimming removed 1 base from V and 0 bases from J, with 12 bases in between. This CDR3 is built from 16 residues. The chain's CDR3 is CASSLDYGGMNTEAFF. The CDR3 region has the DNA TGTGCCAGCAGCTTAGATTACGGGGGAATGAACACTGAAGCTTTCTTT. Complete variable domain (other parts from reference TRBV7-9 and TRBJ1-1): DTGVSQNPRHKITKRGQNVTFRCDPISEHNRLYWYRQTLGQGPEFLTYFQNEAQLEKSRLLSDRFSAERPKGSFSTLEIQRTEQGDSAMYLCASSLDYGGMNTEAFFGQGTRLTVV.